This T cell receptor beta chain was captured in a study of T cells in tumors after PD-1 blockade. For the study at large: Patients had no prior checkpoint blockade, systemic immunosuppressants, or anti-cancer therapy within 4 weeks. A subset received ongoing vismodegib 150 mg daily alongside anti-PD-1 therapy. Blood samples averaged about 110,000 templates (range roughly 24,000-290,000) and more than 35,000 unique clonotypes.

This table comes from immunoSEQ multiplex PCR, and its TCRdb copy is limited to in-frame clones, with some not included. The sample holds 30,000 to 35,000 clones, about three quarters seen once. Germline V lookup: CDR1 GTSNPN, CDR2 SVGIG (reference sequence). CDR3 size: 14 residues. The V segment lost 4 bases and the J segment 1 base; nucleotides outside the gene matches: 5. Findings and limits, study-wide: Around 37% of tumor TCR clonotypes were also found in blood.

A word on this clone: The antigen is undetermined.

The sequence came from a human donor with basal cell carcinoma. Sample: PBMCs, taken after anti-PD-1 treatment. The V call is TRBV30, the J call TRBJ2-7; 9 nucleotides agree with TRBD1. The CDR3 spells CAWTSGTGSYEQYF. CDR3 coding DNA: TGTGCCTGGACTTCCGGGACAGGGTCCTACGAGCAGTACTTC. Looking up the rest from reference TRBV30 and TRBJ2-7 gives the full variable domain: SQTIHQWPATLVQPVGSPLSLECTVEGTSNPNLYWYRQAAGRGLQLLFYSVGIGQISSEVPQNLSASRPQDRQFILSSKKLLLSDSGFYLCAWTSGTGSYEQYFGPGTRLTVT.